Below, one TCR beta chain is given with its context. Its antigen is not known. Germline CDR1 and CDR2: ENHRY and SYGVKD. The CDR3 spans 14 residues. V was trimmed by 8 bases and J by 0 bases, leaving 13 bases between them. This record comes from a study of regulatory T cells in long-lasting Graves disease. Study overall: To qualify as persistent, Graves' disease required over 5 years of antithyroid drugs with positive TSH receptor antibodies.

Study results and caveats: Newly diagnosed patients had higher TCR diversity than persistent Graves' patients did.

iRepertoire HTBI primers and Arm-PCR of CDR3 regions built TCR beta libraries. TCRdb ran MiXCR on the multiplex PCR reads and lists one entry per CDR3 protein. The sample consists of 700,000 or so distinct CDR3 sequences, 25% to 35% of them appearing once. Sample time point: persistent/refractory GD, antithyroid drugs over 5 years with positive TRAb. Generation of the TCR library employed RNA extracted from PBMCs. This clonotype originated in a female donor with Graves disease. The sequenced sample was peripheral blood mononuclear cells (PBMCs), obtained when the disease was refractory, from a patient treated with antithyroid drugs. J is TRBJ1-1 and V is TRBV10-3, with a tentative D call TRBD1 (5 bases). CDR3 DNA: TGTGCCATCTTTGCGGGACCTATGAACACTGAAGCTTTCTTT. Translating it yields CAIFAGPMNTEAFF.